This T cell receptor beta chain emerged from a study of cytomegalovirus exposure and HLA in healthy donors. Primers included in the PCR were 60 Vbeta and 13 Jbeta primers. Measured with immunoSEQ multiplex PCR; TCRdb has only the in-frame clones, and not every one. The sample has approximately 190,000 clones; around 80% are singletons. Per germline, CDR1 SGDLS and CDR2 YYNGEE. This CDR3 has 17 amino acids. V lost 5 bases, J lost 1 base, and 9 bases stayed unmatched. Notes on this clone: Its antigen is not known.

Study-level results: Later analysis revealed greater clonal expansion in HLA-associated TCR beta chains than in equally common others.

The sequencing input was PBMCs. The receptor's source is a man in his forties in good health and CMV-seropositive. The rearrangement links TRBV9 to TRBJ2-3, with TRBD1 matching over 11 bases. Here the CDR3 DNA reads TGTGCCAGCAGGGGGACAGGGGGAGGAAGGGGCACAGATACGCAGTATTTT. This codes for CASRGTGGGRGTDTQYF.